Presented here are 27 T cell receptor beta chains from one specimen sequenced in a study of shared clonotypes between healthy human individuals. Only in-frame clones appear in the TCRdb table, and some are missing; sequencing was by immunoSEQ multiplex PCR. The table records under 1,100,000 clones, about 74% of them present only once. The specimen sequenced was memory CD4+ T cells sorted from blood. Indicated subset: CD45RA-negative fraction. The origin of the receptors is a man younger than 30 in good health.

The chain uses TRBV7-8 and TRBJ2-1; a weak D match, TRBD2 (6 bases). Germline CDR1 SGHVS, CDR2 FQNEAQ. Trimming pared 5 bases from V and 0 bases from J, leaving 20 bases between. The length of the CDR3 is 18 residues. The CDR3 region has the DNA TGTGCCAGCAGCCACCTTCGGGCGGGACTTCTCTCCTACAATGAGCAGTTCTTC. Translating gives CASSHLRAGLLSYNEQFF.

The chain employs TRBV7-2 and TRBJ2-1; no clear D gene. V gave up 0 bases and J gave up 4 bases, with 10 bases separating them. Germline V gene data show CDR1 as SGHTA and CDR2 as FQGNSA. The CDR3 has 15 amino acids. CDR3 in amino acids: CASSLAGDWYNEQFF. CDR3 bases: TGTGCCAGCAGCTTAGCAGGAGATTGGTACAATGAGCAGTTCTTC.

Here the CDR3 DNA reads TGCGCCAGCAGCTTGGAGCGGGGAATCACAGATACGCAGTATTTT. Translated: CASSLERGITDTQYF. The chain is built from TRBV5-1 and TRBJ2-3; 7 bases agree with TRBD2. The CDR3 spans 15 residues. Germline V gene sequence: CDR1 SGHRS, CDR2 YFSETQ. Germline trimming cut 0 bases from V and 2 bases from J; bases unmatched to any gene: 3.

This clone was recorded a few times. The chain recombines TRBV5-6 with TRBJ1-1; D not certain. This CDR3 has 13 amino acids. V was cut by 1 base and J by 5 bases, with 9 bases left in between. Germline-derived CDR1 and CDR2 are SGHDT and YYEEEE. The CDR3 region has the DNA TGTGCCAGCAGCTTGCTCGGGAGGACTGAAGCTTTCTTT. This encodes CASSLLGRTEAFF.

This clone has a single count. V gene TRBV30 combines with J gene TRBJ2-7; perhaps D is TRBD1 or TRBD2 (5 bases each). V dropped 1 base and J dropped 4 bases, with 8 bases sitting between them. The germline gives CDR1 GTSNPN, CDR2 SVGIG (reference sequence). CDR3 size: 12 residues. CDR3 sequence: CAWSAGPYEQYF. As DNA, the CDR3 is TGTGCCTGGAGTGCGGGGCCTTACGAGCAGTACTTC.

This sequence joins TRBV7-9 and TRBJ1-2, with D uncertain. V was clipped by 6 bases and J by 3 bases, with 11 bases between them. This CDR3 comprises 13 residues. Germline V gives CDR1 SEHNR, CDR2 FQNEAQ (reference sequence). The CDR3 DNA reads as TGTGCCAGCAGTTGGAACCCTGACTATGGCTACACCTTC. Translating it yields CASSWNPDYGYTF. Full variable domain (outside the CDR3, taken from reference TRBV7-9 and TRBJ1-2): DTGVSQNPRHKITKRGQNVTFRCDPISEHNRLYWYRQTLGQGPEFLTYFQNEAQLEKSRLLSDRFSAERPKGSFSTLEIQRTEQGDSAMYLCASSWNPDYGYTFGSGTRLTVV.

This clone has just a few counts. The chain joins TRBV6-1 to TRBJ1-1, with TRBD1 matching over 7 bases. Per the germline V gene, CDR1 is MNHNS and CDR2 is SASEGT. J was trimmed by 6 bases and V by 5 bases; bases with no gene match: 3. This CDR3 spans 12 amino acids. The CDR3 is CASSQGVSEAFF. The CDR3 DNA follows: TGTGCCAGCAGTCAGGGGGTATCTGAAGCTTTCTTT.

With respect to this clone: This sample includes further DNA sequences coding for the same CDR3. J is TRBJ2-7 and V is TRBV11-2; 9 nucleotides line up with TRBD1. Germline assignment: CDR1 SGHAT and CDR2 FQNNGV. The CDR3 is made up of 14 amino acids. V was pared by 1 base and J by 4 bases, with 2 bases of the junction left unmatched. CDR3 in amino acids: CASSLAGTGYEQYF. In nucleotides, the CDR3 is TGTGCCAGCAGCTTAGCCGGGACAGGGTACGAGCAGTACTTC.

Many counts were recorded for this clone. The rearrangement links TRBV5-1 to TRBJ1-4, with D tentatively TRBD1 (6 bases). CDR3 length equals 16 residues. Per the germline V gene, CDR1 is SGHRS and CDR2 is YFSETQ. Trimming took 3 bases from V and 7 from J, leaving 19 bases between them. The CDR3 DNA sequence: TGCGCCAGCAGCTGGGAGGGCAGGGGTTCGGGTGAAAAACTGTTTTTT. Protein: CASSWEGRGSGEKLFF. The full variable domain, its missing parts supplied by reference TRBV5-1 and TRBJ1-4, is KAGVTQTPRYLIKTRGQQVTLSCSPISGHRSVSWYQQTPGQGLQFLFEYFSETQRNKGNFPGRFSGRQFSNSRSEMNVSTLELGDSALYLCASSWEGRGSGEKLFFGSGTQLSVL.

This clone was found once. The V gene is TRBV6-1, the J gene TRBJ2-7; 10 bases align to TRBD2. Germline trimming cut 1 base from V and 1 base from J; bases unmatched to any gene: 1. The CDR3 contains 15 residues. Germline values: CDR1 MNHNS, CDR2 SASEGT. The CDR3, as DNA: TGTGCCAGCAGTGAAGGACTAGCGGGTTCCTACGAGCAGTACTTC. Translation: CASSEGLAGSYEQYF.

This clone was observed at least ten times. The chain couples TRBV11-2 to TRBJ2-3; 14 nucleotides align to TRBD2. The CDR3 extends over 16 amino acids. Trimming cost V 5 bases and J 6 bases; bases outside gene matches: 7. Germline CDR1 SGHAT, CDR2 FQNNGV. The CDR3 spells CASSRTSGGSRDTQYF. In nucleotides, the CDR3 is TGTGCCAGCAGCCGGACTAGCGGGGGGTCCAGGGATACGCAGTATTTT.

This clone has just a few counts. The chain recombines TRBV4-1 with TRBJ2-4; weak D call: TRBD2 (6 bases). The CDR3 totals 15 residues. Trimming pared 4 bases from V and 8 bases from J, leaving 18 bases between. Germline lookup yields CDR1 MGHRA and CDR2 YSYEKL. The CDR3 DNA is TGCGCCAGCAGCCTGACGGACTACACATACGACATTCAGTACTTC. It encodes CASSLTDYTYDIQYF.

For the CDR3, the DNA is TGTGCCAGCAGCTTCCCCGGGATCGGCGAGACCCAGTACTTC. Its protein is CASSFPGIGETQYF. V gene TRBV7-9 combines with J gene TRBJ2-5, with D maybe TRBD2 (5 bases). Per the germline V gene, CDR1 is SEHNR and CDR2 is FQNEAQ (reference sequence). The CDR3 runs to 14 residues. V was shortened by 3 bases and J by 5 bases, with 13 bases between the two germline ends.

V gene TRBV21-1 combines with J gene TRBJ1-3; whether TRBD1, the table's D call, matches the DNA was not checked. TRBV21-1 is noted as a pseudogene. The CDR3 is 17 amino acids. CDR3 region: CASSKWRNRNSGNTIYF. CDR3 DNA: TGTGCCAGCAGCAAATGGCGTAACAGGAATTCTGGAAACACCATATATTTT.

This chain uses TRBV29-1 with TRBJ2-2, with TRBD1 as a possible D gene (5 bases). In germline, CDR1 is SQVTM, CDR2 ANQGSEA. The V and J ends lost 4 bases and 6 bases respectively, with 9 bases between them. The CDR3 has 12 residues. The CDR3 DNA is TGCAGCGTTGGAAAACAGGCCGGGGAGCTGTTTTTT. Its translation is CSVGKQAGELFF.

Remarks on this clone: This CDR3 is also generated by other DNA sequences in the sample. The CDR3 region is CASSQGRATNEKLFF. The CDR3 DNA reads as TGCGCCAGCAGCCAAGGACGGGCAACTAATGAAAAACTGTTTTTT. The rearrangement links TRBV4-1 to TRBJ1-4; D unclear. CDR3 length: 15 residues. The germline V gene encodes CDR1 MGHRA and CDR2 YSYEKL. Trimming pared 1 base from V and 0 bases from J, leaving 6 bases between.

The CDR3 nucleotides read TGTGCCAGCAGATACTCCGGGACAGGGAGCTCCTACGAGCAGTACTTC. Its protein product is CASRYSGTGSSYEQYF. The rearrangement uses TRBV27 and TRBJ2-7; 9 bases map to TRBD1. Unmatched junction bases numbered 9, after V lost 6 bases and J lost 0 bases. CDR3 length equals 16 residues. From germline, CDR1 is MNHEY and CDR2 SMNVEV (reference sequence).

This clone showed up just a few times. V gene TRBV7-6 combines with J gene TRBJ1-6, with TRBD1 matching 10 bases. Germline loops: CDR1 SGHVS, CDR2 FNYEAQ. This CDR3 is 16 amino acids long. J was trimmed by 7 bases and V by 0 bases; bases with no gene match: 3. In DNA form, the CDR3 reads TGTGCCAGCAGCTTAGCCCCGACAGGGGGCAATTCACCCCTCCACTTT. Protein sequence: CASSLAPTGGNSPLHF.

The V gene is TRBV5-1, the J gene TRBJ2-7; D is possibly TRBD1 or TRBD2 (5 bases each). The CDR3 extends over 14 amino acids. Germline lookup yields CDR1 SGHRS and CDR2 YFSETQ. Trimming cost V 1 base and J 5 bases, with 13 bases left between them. CDR3 residues: CASSLMGERDEQYF. DNA of the CDR3: TGCGCCAGCAGCTTGATGGGGGAACGGGACGAGCAGTACTTC.

With respect to this clone: This CDR3 is also generated by other DNA sequences in the sample. This sequence joins TRBV5-1 and TRBJ1-2; the D gene is possibly TRBD1 (6 bases). Germline V gives CDR1 SGHRS, CDR2 YFSETQ. The CDR3 covers 14 residues. V dropped 0 bases and J dropped 6 bases, with 12 bases sitting between them. The CDR3 sequence: CASSLVGGVHGYTF. CDR3 nucleotide sequence: TGCGCCAGCAGCTTGGTGGGGGGCGTCCATGGCTACACCTTC. The whole variable domain, filled in from reference TRBV5-1 and TRBJ1-2, reads KAGVTQTPRYLIKTRGQQVTLSCSPISGHRSVSWYQQTPGQGLQFLFEYFSETQRNKGNFPGRFSGRQFSNSRSEMNVSTLELGDSALYLCASSLVGGVHGYTFGSGTRLTVV.

V and J are TRBV25-1 and TRBJ2-2; D gene uncertain. Trimming took 3 bases from V and 1 from J, leaving 6 bases between them. The length of the CDR3 is 14 residues. Germline V lookup: CDR1 MGHDK, CDR2 SYGVNS. CDR3 sequence: CASSDRVNTGELFF. CDR3 sequence (DNA): TGTGCCAGCAGTGATCGAGTGAACACCGGGGAGCTGTTTTTT.

CDR3 sequence: CASSLGFSAPLHF. The CDR3, as DNA: TGTGCCAGCAGCTTAGGTTTTTCGGCACCCCTCCACTTT. This chain uses TRBV11-2 with TRBJ1-6; D call uncertain. The CDR3 is 13 amino acids. V was trimmed by 1 base and J by 11 bases, leaving 9 bases between them. CDR1 and CDR2 from the germline V gene are SGHAT and FQNNGV.

V gene TRBV11-2 combines with J gene TRBJ2-3; TRBD1 or TRBD2 may be the D gene (5 bases each). Germline V gene sequence: CDR1 SGHAT, CDR2 FQNNGV. The CDR3 extends over 14 amino acids. V lost 1 base and J lost 6, with 11 bases in between. CDR3 residues: CASSLGSWGDTQYF. The CDR3 DNA follows: TGTGCCAGCAGCTTAGGTTCATGGGGGGATACGCAGTATTTT.

With respect to this clone: A much larger clone differs from this one at a single base, so this may be a read error. This chain joins TRBV11-3 and TRBJ1-5, with D unresolved. The CDR3 spans 13 residues. Deletions cut 0 bases from V and 6 bases from J, with 6 bases between. The germline V gene encodes CDR1 SGHNT and CDR2 YENEEA. CDR3 DNA: TGTGCCAGCAGCTTAGATGAGGGTCAGCCCCAGCATTTT. As protein: CASSLDEGQPQHF.

The chain is built from TRBV6-6 and TRBJ1-2; perhaps TRBD1 as D (6 bases). Per germline, CDR1 MNHNY and CDR2 SVGAGI (reference sequence). This CDR3 has 15 residues. V shed 6 bases and J shed 5 bases, with 19 bases lying between them. The CDR3 sequence: CASSRGHPEIYGYTF. CDR3 coding DNA: TGTGCCAGCAGCAGGGGACACCCGGAGATTTATGGCTACACCTTC.

The rearrangement joins TRBV7-2 to TRBJ2-3, with TRBD1 matching 11 bases. V lost 3 bases, J lost 11 bases, and 7 bases stayed unmatched. The CDR3 has 14 amino acids. Germline lookup yields CDR1 SGHTA and CDR2 FQGNSA. CDR3 bases: TGTGCCAGCAGCTTCACGACCGGGACAGGGGGGCAGTATTTT. It encodes CASSFTTGTGGQYF.

With respect to this clone: The identical CDR3 is also encoded by other nucleotide sequences in the sample. The J gene is TRBJ1-1, the V gene TRBV9; 7 bases are shared with TRBD1. The CDR3 is 14 amino acids. Germline CDR1 SGDLS, CDR2 YYNGEE. The junction had 3 bases not matched to a gene; V was cut back by 3 bases and J by 1 base. The DNA for the CDR3 is TGTGCCAGCAGCGAAGGGACAGCGAACACTGAAGCTTTCTTT. It translates to CASSEGTANTEAFF.